This T cell receptor (beta chain) emerged from a study of blood T cell repertoires in COVID-19. At the level of the study: There were acute and convalescent COVID-19 samples, and they came from the United States, Italy and Spain. T cells, B-cell-depleted T cells, or PBMCs provided the cDNA or gDNA that served as material.

Trimming took 0 bases from V and 4 from J, leaving 10 bases between them. The CDR3 runs 15 residues. Germline CDR1 is SGDLS and CDR2 is YYNGEE. Authors' methods: Amplification from reference gene primers served as the basis for estimated nucleated cell counts. This table comes from immunoSEQ multiplex PCR, and its TCRdb copy is limited to in-frame clones, with some not included. Clonal size and the V and J genes are those of that table, whereas D and trimming came from the DNA. Of over 200,000 clones in the sample, around four fifths were seen once. This TCR was sampled from a woman between 45 and 60 years old with acute or convalescent COVID-19. The sample was peripheral blood. The chain links TRBV9 to TRBJ1-4; D gene ambiguous. This chain's CDR3 is CASSVGFRDNEKLFF. The CDR3 bases are TGTGCCAGCAGCGTAGGGTTTCGAGATAATGAAAAACTGTTTTTT.